This is a list of T cell receptor beta chains from one sample in a study of CD8 T cells in Susac syndrome. TCRdb processed the immunoSEQ multiplex PCR reads anew with MiXCR; each CDR3 protein has one entry. The sample holds fewer than 200,000 distinct CDR3 sequences, approximately 95% seen once. The sequenced sample was CD4+ T cells from PBMCs. These TCRs come from a human donor in good health. The CDR3 runs from the conserved cysteine through the conserved F or W. A D gene is named only where the DNA matches it firmly. The listing skips clone size in some rows; elsewhere it reads once, few, many or a size class.

TRBD2	TRBV6-2/TRBV6-3	-	TRBJ2-5	CASSYSTSGDQETQYF	TGTGCCAGCAGTTACAGTACTAGCGGGGACCAAGAGACCCAGTACTTC
-	TRBV7-2	-	TRBJ2-1	CASSSRQASSYNEQFF	TGTGCCAGCAGTTCCCGCCAAGCTAGCTCCTACAATGAGCAGTTCTTC
-	TRBV3-1	-	TRBJ2-3	CASSQYMGTSTDTQYF	TGTGCCAGCAGCCAATATATGGGGACTAGCACAGATACGCAGTATTTT
TRBD1	TRBV18	-	TRBJ1-1	CASSPSTGGGMNTEAFF	TGTGCCAGCTCACCATCGACAGGGGGTGGTATGAACACTGAAGCTTTCTTT
-	TRBV5-1	-	TRBJ2-2	CASTPRARGTGELFF	TGCGCCAGCACCCCTCGCGCCAGGGGTACCGGGGAGCTGTTTTTT
-	TRBV7-9	-	TRBJ1-5	CASSLVGGVSNQPQHF	TGTGCCAGCAGCTTAGTTGGAGGGGTTAGCAATCAGCCCCAGCATTTT
TRBD2	TRBV29-1	-	TRBJ2-3	CLGRGNTDTQYF	TGTCTCGGGCGGGGGAACACAGATACGCAGTATTTT
TRBD1	TRBV27	once	TRBJ1-6	CASSSDRGPSPLHF	TGTGCCAGCAGTTCGGACAGGGGGCCTTCACCCCTCCACTTT
TRBD2	TRBV20-1	-	TRBJ2-1	CSARTVGLAGGSSYNEQFF	TGCAGTGCTAGAACGGTTGGACTAGCGGGGGGGAGCTCCTACAATGAGCAGTTCTTC
TRBD2	TRBV7-9	-	TRBJ2-3	CASSLGRGGPTDTQYF	TGTGCCAGCAGCTTAGGTCGGGGGGGCCCAACAGATACGCAGTATTTT
TRBD1	TRBV6-2/TRBV6-3	-	TRBJ2-2	CASSPYGQGAGELFF	TGTGCCAGCAGCCCCTATGGACAGGGCGCCGGGGAGCTGTTTTTT
TRBD1	TRBV6-6	-	TRBJ2-3	CASSPGQGADTQYF	TGTGCCAGCAGTCCAGGACAGGGGGCAGATACGCAGTATTTT
TRBD1	TRBV30	-	TRBJ1-1	CAWSVTRQGTEAFF	TGTGCCTGGAGTGTAACGCGACAGGGGACTGAAGCTTTCTTT
-	TRBV6-2/TRBV6-3	-	TRBJ1-5	CASSQGQPQHF	TGTGCCAGCAGTCAGGGACAGCCCCAGCATTTT